What follows are 16 T cell receptor beta chains derived from one specimen sequenced in a study of blood T cell repertoires in COVID-19. Using immunoSEQ multiplex PCR, the repertoire was profiled, and TCRdb retains in-frame clones only, with some absent. The data show 390,000 or so clones, with 85% to 90% seen just once and approximately 10% held by the top ten. The sequenced material came from PBMCs or T cells enriched from blood (not recorded which). These TCRs come from a woman between 45 and 60 years old who had recovered from COVID-19.

The CDR3 is CATTQGLGYGYTF. CDR3 in DNA: TGCGCCACTACGCAGGGTCTCGGCTATGGCTACACCTTC. The chain links TRBV5-1 to TRBJ1-2, with D possibly matching TRBD1 (5 bases). The V gene's germline CDR1 is SGHRS and CDR2 YFSETQ. The CDR3 is 13 amino acids. Trimming took 9 bases from V and 4 from J, leaving 16 bases between them.

This chain joins TRBV9 and TRBJ1-2; the match to TRBD1 covers 9 bases. In germline, CDR1 is SGDLS, CDR2 YYNGEE. Trimming at V came to 0 bases and at J to 4 bases, leaving 4 bases not matched to a gene. The CDR3 is made up of 15 amino acids. The CDR3 is CASSVGDRALYGYTF. Written as DNA, the CDR3 is TGTGCCAGCAGCGTAGGGGACAGGGCCCTCTATGGCTACACCTTC. Full variable domain (rest looked up from reference TRBV9 and TRBJ1-2): DSGVTQTPKHLITATGQRVTLRCSPRSGDLSVYWYQQSLDQGLQFLIQYYNGEERAKGNILERFSAQQFPDLHSELNLSSLELGDSALYFCASSVGDRALYGYTFGSGTRLTVV.

The chain recombines TRBV6-5 with TRBJ1-2; D is unresolved. This CDR3 comprises 16 residues. Trimming shortened V by 3 bases and J by 0 bases, and 14 bases separated the two germline ends. Germline CDR1 MNHEY, CDR2 SVGAGI. CDR3 nucleotide sequence: TGTGCCAGCAGTTATTTCAGCTCGGGAGCTAACTATGGCTACACCTTC. Protein sequence: CASSYFSSGANYGYTF.

V gene TRBV5-6 combines with J gene TRBJ1-5; perhaps TRBD1 as D (5 bases). The CDR3 spans 14 residues. Germline V gives CDR1 SGHDT, CDR2 YYEEEE. Trimming left V 1 base short and J 5 bases short, with 10 bases between. CDR3 residues: CASSLRGRDQPQHF. The CDR3 DNA reads TGTGCCAGCAGCTTGAGGGGCCGGGATCAGCCCCAGCATTTT.

V is TRBV21-1 and J is TRBJ1-5. TRBV21-1 is a pseudogene segment. The CDR3 extends over 15 amino acids. CDR3: CASTLPGGSHQPQHF. In DNA form, the CDR3 reads TGTGCCAGCACCCTCCCGGGGGGCAGTCATCAGCCCCAGCATTTT.

V gene TRBV6-5 combines with J gene TRBJ2-3, with TRBD1 matching over 10 bases. CDR3 size: 15 residues. V trimming: 6 bases; J trimming: 3 bases; junction bases outside the gene matches: 6. The germline V gene has CDR1 MNHEY and CDR2 SVGAGI. In nucleotides, the CDR3 is TGTGCCAGCAGGACAGGGGGCGCTTTTACAGATACGCAGTATTTT. The encoded protein is CASRTGGAFTDTQYF.

The gene calls are TRBV28 and TRBJ2-7; D gene unclear. Between the trimmed V and J ends, which lost 8 bases and 3 bases, there was a span of 5 bases. Germline V gene sequence: CDR1 MDHEN, CDR2 SYDVKM. CDR3 length: 10 residues. The CDR3 DNA is TGTGCCAGCGGCAACTACGAGCAGTACTTC. This translates into CASGNYEQYF.

The chain joins TRBV27 to TRBJ2-7, with TRBD1 matching over 7 bases. V shed 5 bases, J shed 3 bases, and the junction held 7 bases outside the gene matches. The CDR3 sequence is 14 residues long. Germline-derived CDR1 and CDR2 are MNHEY and SMNVEV (reference sequence). CDR3 in DNA: TGTGCCAGCAGTCCATGGGACAGTCTCTACGAGCAGTACTTC. This sequence encodes CASSPWDSLYEQYF.

This clone appeared a single time. The DNA for the CDR3 is TGTGCCAGTAACTCGGGTTTTGGGACAGGGGGCACGTATGGCTACACCTTC. The encoded protein is CASNSGFGTGGTYGYTF. J is TRBJ1-2 and V is TRBV19; 12 bases fit TRBD1. J gave up 5 bases and V 7 bases, and 14 bases lay outside the gene matches. This CDR3 contains 17 residues. The V gene's germline CDR1 is LNHDA and CDR2 SQIVND (reference sequence). The full variable domain, in which reference TRBV19 and TRBJ1-2 provide the parts outside the CDR3, is DGGITQSPKYLFRKEGQNVTLSCEQNLNHDAMYWYRQDPGQGLRLIYYSQIVNDFQKGDIAEGYSVSREKKESFPLTVTSAQKNPTAFYLCASNSGFGTGGTYGYTFGSGTRLTVV.

The V call is TRBV10-3, the J call TRBJ1-6; 8 positions agree with TRBD1. Germline V gene data show CDR1 as ENHRY and CDR2 as SYGVKD. There are 16 residues in the CDR3. V lost 2 bases and J lost 10; bases outside the gene matches: 10. CDR3 in amino acids: CAISEKDRELRSPLHF. The CDR3, as DNA: TGTGCCATCAGTGAGAAGGACAGGGAGTTACGGTCACCCCTCCACTTT.

The chain uses TRBV13 and TRBJ1-1; D unresolved. The germline V and J ends were trimmed by 5 bases and 1 base, with 5 bases remaining between them. Germline V lookup: CDR1 PRHDT, CDR2 FYEKMQ (reference sequence). The length of the CDR3 is 12 residues. CDR3 in DNA: TGTGCCAGCAGCCTCGGGAACACTGAAGCTTTCTTT. It codes for CASSLGNTEAFF.

The genes are TRBV4-1 and TRBJ1-1, with D unresolved. Trimming took off 1 base at V and 1 base at J, with 19 bases between the two ends. This CDR3 has 18 amino acids. CDR1 is MGHRA, CDR2 YSYEKL, per germline. In DNA form, the CDR3 reads TGCGCCAGCAGCCAAGGCCATTCCCTTGGACTTACGAACACTGAAGCTTTCTTT. The encoded protein is CASSQGHSLGLTNTEAFF.

This sequence joins TRBV6-1 and TRBJ2-5; 10 positions agree with TRBD2. The CDR3 runs 15 residues. Germline V gene data show CDR1 as MNHNS and CDR2 as SASEGT. With V trimmed by 3 bases and J by 5 bases, 6 bases remained unmatched. CDR3 protein: CASSESGGAGETQYF. In DNA, the CDR3 is TGTGCCAGCAGTGAGAGCGGGGGGGCCGGGGAGACCCAGTACTTC.

This rearrangement joins TRBV6-2 or TRBV6-3 to TRBJ1-2; D is unclear. V lost 6 bases and J 0 bases, leaving 11 bases between the germline ends. CDR1 MNHEY and CDR2 SVGEGT come from the germline V gene. The CDR3 runs 14 residues. This chain's CDR3 is CASSRHQANYGYTF. CDR3 nucleotides: TGTGCCAGCAGCAGACACCAAGCTAACTATGGCTACACCTTC.

The genes are TRBV27 and TRBJ2-7; D is unresolved. Germline assignment: CDR1 MNHEY and CDR2 SMNVEV (reference sequence). The CDR3 has 12 amino acids. The ends were cut back, 3 bases at V and 0 bases at J, with 3 bases in the middle. CDR3 sequence (DNA): TGTGCCAGCAGTTTCTCCTCCTACGAGCAGTACTTC. This sequence encodes CASSFSSYEQYF.

The chain employs TRBV18 and TRBJ1-5; 9 bases are shared with TRBD1. The length of the CDR3 is 17 residues. The V gene end was trimmed by 5 bases and the J gene end by 1 base; junction bases not matched to a gene: 9. Germline CDR1 is KGHSH and CDR2 is LQKENI. The CDR3 bases are TGTGCCAGCTCAGGGGGGACAGGGAGCGGAAGCAATCAGCCCCAGCATTTT. The encoded protein is CASSGGTGSGSNQPQHF.